These 14 T cell receptor beta chains came from one sample sequenced in a study of T cell changes during pregnancy in multiple sclerosis. The data were produced by immunoSEQ multiplex PCR, yet TCRdb's version contains in-frame clones alone and is incomplete. Of about 51,000 clones listed, approximately 93% are singletons. The source was peripheral blood, collected in the second trimester of pregnancy. The receptors originated from a female donor with multiple sclerosis, enrolled in a pregnancy study.

The chain employs TRBV15 and TRBJ2-7; TRBD2 is a possible D gene (5 bases). Trimming took off 1 base at V and 3 bases at J, with 7 bases between the two ends. The CDR3 is 13 residues long. CDR1 is LNHNV and CDR2 is YYDKDF in the germline V gene (reference sequence). The DNA for the CDR3 is TGTGCCACCAGCAGAGTAGCGAGCTACGAGCAGTACTTC. It is translated as CATSRVASYEQYF.

This chain connects TRBV6-6 to TRBJ2-7; TRBD2 matches 12 bases. V trimming: 5 bases; J trimming: 3 bases; junction bases outside the gene matches: 2. The CDR3 consists of 14 residues. Germline assignment: CDR1 MNHNY and CDR2 SVGAGI (reference sequence). The DNA of the CDR3 is TGTGCCAGCAGTAAACTAGCGGGAGGCTACGAGCAGTACTTC. This sequence encodes CASSKLAGGYEQYF.

The chain recombines TRBV7-2 with TRBJ2-7, with 10 bases aligning to TRBD1. This CDR3 spans 14 amino acids. J was trimmed by 3 bases and V by 5 bases; bases with no gene match: 4. Germline V lookup: CDR1 SGHTA, CDR2 FQGNSA. CDR3: CASSPGQGNYEQYF. The CDR3, as DNA: TGTGCCAGCAGCCCGGGACAGGGGAACTACGAGCAGTACTTC.

The rearrangement joins TRBV5-4 to TRBJ2-1; 9 bases are shared with TRBD1. There are 14 residues in the CDR3. V was pared by 3 bases and J by 7 bases, with 5 bases of the junction left unmatched. CDR1 SGHNT and CDR2 YYREEE come from the germline V gene (reference sequence). The CDR3 DNA reads TGTGCCAGCAGCTCAGGACAGGGGCGAAATGAGCAGTTCTTC. Amino acids: CASSSGQGRNEQFF.

This clone occurred once. This chain joins TRBV5-1 and TRBJ1-2; D not certain. This CDR3 region has 15 residues. Trimming left V 2 bases short and J 3 bases short, with 14 bases between. Germline CDR1 is SGHRS and CDR2 is YFSETQ. In nucleotides, the CDR3 is TGCGCCAGCAGCTTAACTTCCGAGACACACTATGGCTACACCTTC. It is translated as CASSLTSETHYGYTF.

The chain recombines TRBV14 with TRBJ1-2; no clear D gene. Per germline, CDR1 SGHDN and CDR2 FVKESK. V was cut by 2 bases and J by 4 bases, with 8 bases left in between. CDR3 length: 13 amino acids. As DNA, the CDR3 is TGTGCCAGCAGCCAAAATTTCCGCTATGGCTACACCTTC. This translates into CASSQNFRYGYTF.

The chain carries TRBV5-4 and TRBJ2-3, with 10 positions matching TRBD2. CDR1 is SGHNT and CDR2 is YYREEE in the germline V gene (reference sequence). The trim removed 0 bases at V and 5 bases at J, leaving 9 bases unmatched. This CDR3 is built from 17 residues. The CDR3 region has the DNA TGTGCCAGCAGCTTGGCAAACAGCGGGAGGGCCATAGATACGCAGTATTTT. Its protein is CASSLANSGRAIDTQYF.

The chain joins TRBV9 to TRBJ2-1; 11 nucleotides align to TRBD2. Germline V gene sequence: CDR1 SGDLS, CDR2 YYNGEE. V lost 0 bases and J lost 8; bases outside the gene matches: 4. The CDR3 is made up of 15 amino acids. CDR3 loop: CASSVVLAGVYEQFF. CDR3 DNA sequence: TGTGCCAGCAGCGTAGTACTAGCGGGAGTTTATGAGCAGTTCTTC.

V is TRBV7-2 and J is TRBJ2-7; the match to TRBD1 covers 10 bases. The CDR3 covers 15 residues. CDR1 is SGHTA and CDR2 is FQGNSA in the germline V gene. J was trimmed by 4 bases and V by 5 bases; bases with no gene match: 8. The CDR3 DNA reads as TGTGCCAGCAGCCCTCAGGGGACAGGGGAATACGAGCAGTACTTC. It yields the protein CASSPQGTGEYEQYF.

The chain combines TRBV9 with TRBJ1-2, with D possibly matching TRBD1 (6 bases). The germline V and J ends were trimmed by 0 bases and 0 bases, with 21 bases remaining between them. CDR3 length equals 19 residues. Germline lookup yields CDR1 SGDLS and CDR2 YYNGEE. The chain's CDR3 is CASSVGLKGGQRSNYGYTF. In nucleotides, the CDR3 is TGTGCCAGCAGCGTAGGCCTAAAGGGCGGACAGCGATCTAACTATGGCTACACCTTC.

V is TRBV7-3 and J is TRBJ1-2; no clear D gene. The V gene's germline CDR1 is SGHTA and CDR2 FQGTGA. This CDR3 is built from 14 residues. Trimming took off 3 bases at V and 8 bases at J, with 16 bases between the two ends. The CDR3 is CASSLTGSSGGYTF. The DNA of the CDR3 is TGTGCCAGCAGCTTGACCGGGTCTTCTGGAGGCTACACCTTC.

The chain links TRBV7-2 to TRBJ2-3, with TRBD2 identical over 12 bases. Unmatched junction bases numbered 12, after V lost 5 bases and J lost 9 bases. The CDR3 length is 16 residues. In germline, CDR1 is SGHTA, CDR2 FQGNSA. The CDR3 bases are TGTGCCAGCAGCAGGACTAGCGGGAACGATCTTTTCACGCAGTATTTT. This encodes CASSRTSGNDLFTQYF.

Comments on this clone: This specimen includes other DNA sequences encoding the same CDR3. The rearrangement joins TRBV29-1 to TRBJ1-1, with D unclear. Trimming cost V 7 bases and J 11 bases, with 8 bases left between them. Germline lookup yields CDR1 SQVTM and CDR2 ANQGSEA. This CDR3 comprises 8 residues. For the CDR3, the DNA is TGCAGCGCAGGTGAGGCTTTCTTT. Its translation is CSAGEAFF.

The chain is built from TRBV6-1 and TRBJ1-6; 9 bases line up with TRBD1. Unmatched junction bases numbered 8, after V lost 2 bases and J lost 9 bases. Germline lookup yields CDR1 MNHNS and CDR2 SASEGT. CDR3 length: 16 residues. The CDR3 DNA follows: TGTGCCAGCAGTGAATCGGCCGGGACAGGGACTTCACCCCTCCACTTT. This sequence encodes CASSESAGTGTSPLHF.